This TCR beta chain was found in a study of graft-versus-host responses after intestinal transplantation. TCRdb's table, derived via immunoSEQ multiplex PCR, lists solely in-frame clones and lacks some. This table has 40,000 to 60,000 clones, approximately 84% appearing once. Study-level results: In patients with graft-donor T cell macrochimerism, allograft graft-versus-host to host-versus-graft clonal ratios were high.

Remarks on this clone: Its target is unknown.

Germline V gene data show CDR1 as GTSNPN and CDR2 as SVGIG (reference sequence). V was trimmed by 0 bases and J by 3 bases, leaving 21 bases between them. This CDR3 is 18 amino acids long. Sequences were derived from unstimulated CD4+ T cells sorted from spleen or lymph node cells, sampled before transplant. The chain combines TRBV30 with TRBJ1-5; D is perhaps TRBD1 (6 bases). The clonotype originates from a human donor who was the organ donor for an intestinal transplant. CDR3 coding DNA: TGTGCCTGGAGTGTAAAGGTCGGGGGCCCTCGGCCCAATCAGCCCCAGCATTTT. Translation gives CAWSVKVGGPRPNQPQHF.